The 16 T cell receptor beta chains listed next were all sequenced from one sample in a study of OX40 agonist ivuxolimab in advanced cancers. The data were produced by immunoSEQ multiplex PCR, yet TCRdb's version contains in-frame clones alone and is incomplete. The table lists roughly 48,000 clones, roughly 80% of them singletons. The sequencing used CD4+ or CD8+ T cells sorted from blood, collected in a trial of the OX40 agonist ivuxolimab. The source of these receptors is an adult with an advanced solid tumor such as melanoma, head and neck, liver or kidney cancer.

The rearrangement links TRBV18 to TRBJ2-7; TRBD2 matches at 9 bases. The CDR3 contains 16 residues. Trimming took 0 bases from V and 0 from J; bases not matched to a gene: 3. Germline lookup yields CDR1 KGHSH and CDR2 LQKENI. The CDR3 loop reads CASSPPVLAGSYEQYF. The DNA of the CDR3 is TGTGCCAGCTCACCACCAGTACTAGCGGGCTCCTACGAGCAGTACTTC.

V and J are TRBV6-1 and TRBJ2-7, with D tentatively TRBD1 (5 bases). The CDR3 is made up of 15 amino acids. Deletions cut 1 base from V and 2 bases from J, with 12 bases between. Germline V lookup: CDR1 MNHNS, CDR2 SASEGT. The CDR3 sequence is CASSEERGITYEQYF. The CDR3 DNA follows: TGTGCCAGCAGTGAAGAAAGGGGAATAACCTACGAGCAGTACTTC.

This sequence joins TRBV18 and TRBJ1-2, with 11 bases identical to TRBD1. J gave up 7 bases and V 3 bases, and 10 bases lay outside the gene matches. CDR3 length: 16 amino acids. Germline loops: CDR1 KGHSH, CDR2 LQKENI. The CDR3 loop is CASSPTTGQGVVGYTF. The CDR3 DNA reads as TGTGCCAGCTCACCCACCACGGGACAGGGGGTCGTTGGCTACACCTTC.

This clone was seen once. The chain uses TRBV5-1 and TRBJ2-3; D uncertain. V was clipped by 0 bases and J by 3 bases, with 8 bases between them. Germline-derived CDR1 and CDR2 are SGHRS and YFSETQ. The CDR3 extends over 14 amino acids. The CDR3 spells CASSLDRDTDTQYF. CDR3 nucleotide sequence: TGCGCCAGCAGCTTGGATAGGGATACAGATACGCAGTATTTT.

The chain is built from TRBV6-5 and TRBJ2-5, with TRBD1 matching over 7 bases. Germline V gene lookup returns CDR1 MNHEY and CDR2 SVGAGI. CDR3 length: 15 amino acids. V lost 5 bases to trimming and J lost 5 bases; unmatched junction nucleotides: 11. The DNA for the CDR3 is TGTGCCAGCAGTCCTCAGGCAGGGGGTATTGAGACCCAGTACTTC. Protein sequence: CASSPQAGGIETQYF.

The rearrangement links TRBV14 to TRBJ2-3; D remains unclear. There are 13 residues in the CDR3. The germline gives CDR1 SGHDN, CDR2 FVKESK. V was cut by 3 bases and J by 5 bases, with 9 bases left in between. In DNA, the CDR3 is TGTGCCAGCAGCCATGCCGGTGGAGATACGCAGTATTTT. It encodes CASSHAGGDTQYF.

This chain connects TRBV9 to TRBJ2-2; 10 bases match TRBD2. V shed 2 bases and J 5 bases; nucleotides not matched to a gene: 3. The CDR3 totals 15 residues. Looked up from germline, CDR1 is SGDLS and CDR2 is YYNGEE. CDR3 protein: CASSVASGRTGELFF. In DNA, the CDR3 is TGTGCCAGCAGCGTGGCTAGCGGGAGAACCGGGGAGCTGTTTTTT.

This chain joins TRBV5-1 and TRBJ1-1, with 7 bases fitting TRBD1. CDR3 length: 13 amino acids. The junction had 3 bases not matched to a gene; V was cut back by 3 bases and J by 4 bases. Germline V CDR1 and CDR2: SGHRS, YFSETQ. The CDR3 bases are TGCGCCAGCAGCTCACAGGGGAGCACTGAAGCTTTCTTT. It specifies CASSSQGSTEAFF.

V and J are TRBV7-2 and TRBJ2-7, with TRBD2 identical over 10 bases. The CDR3 extends over 15 amino acids. In germline, CDR1 is SGHTA, CDR2 FQGNSA. Losses at the gene ends were 1 base for V and 2 bases for J; bases not matched to a gene: 2. The CDR3 DNA follows: TGTGCCAGCAGCTTAGGTGGGACTAGCGCCTACGAGCAGTACTTC. This encodes CASSLGGTSAYEQYF.

This sequence joins TRBV7-2 and TRBJ1-5; D is undetermined. The V end lost 5 bases, the J end lost 8 bases, and 19 bases lay between the germline ends. Germline CDR1 SGHTA, CDR2 FQGNSA. The CDR3 is made up of 15 amino acids. CDR3 DNA: TGTGCCAGCAGCCTTAGAGAGGCGTCGTTGGAGCCCCAGCATTTT. Its protein is CASSLREASLEPQHF. Combining the CDR3 with reference TRBV7-2 and TRBJ1-5 gives the whole variable domain GAGVSQSPSNKVTEKGKDVELRCDPISGHTALYWYRQSLGQGLEFLIYFQGNSAPDKSGLPSDRFSAERTGGSVSTLTIQRTQQEDSAVYLCASSLREASLEPQHFGDGTRLSIL.

The chain carries TRBV19 and TRBJ1-6; D is possibly TRBD1 (5 bases). The CDR3 is made up of 9 amino acids. The germline CDR1 and CDR2 sequences are LNHDA and SQIVND (reference sequence). The CDR3: CPQELPLHF. CDR3 nucleotides: TGTCCACAGGAGTTACCCCTCCACTTT.

This chain links TRBV18 with TRBJ2-7, with TRBD1 identical over 7 bases. CDR3 length equals 13 residues. Germline assignment: CDR1 KGHSH and CDR2 LQKENI. Trimming removed 6 bases from V and 3 bases from J; junction bases left unmatched: 5. The CDR3 DNA is TGTGCCAGCTCTCGCGGACAGGTCTACGAGCAGTACTTC. It translates to CASSRGQVYEQYF.

Within the sample, this clone is medium-sized. This chain links TRBV6-1 with TRBJ1-1; D may be TRBD1 (6 bases). CDR3 length equals 15 residues. CDR1 is MNHNS and CDR2 is SASEGT in the germline V gene. The V and J ends lost 3 bases and 4 bases respectively, with 15 bases between them. The DNA of the CDR3 is TGTGCCAGCAGTGATTGGGGGCGCGGGAGCACTGAAGCTTTCTTT. Translation gives CASSDWGRGSTEAFF.

In its sample, this clone was seen a few times. The chain uses TRBV5-1 and TRBJ2-7; possible D gene TRBD2, 5 bases. V dropped 4 bases and J dropped 3 bases, with 17 bases sitting between them. The germline CDR1 and CDR2 sequences are SGHRS and YFSETQ. The CDR3 has 15 amino acids. The CDR3 DNA reads as TGCGCCAGCAGCCCCACCCCAAGCGGAATCTACGAGCAGTACTTC. Translating gives CASSPTPSGIYEQYF.

The genes are TRBV4-1 and TRBJ1-2; 7 bases line up with TRBD1. The CDR3 length is 16 residues. Looked up from germline, CDR1 is MGHRA and CDR2 is YSYEKL. Trimming took 4 bases from V and 4 from J; bases not matched to a gene: 12. The chain's CDR3 is CASSPPGTVQSYGYTF. CDR3 DNA sequence: TGCGCCAGCAGCCCACCCGGGACAGTTCAAAGCTATGGCTACACCTTC.

The V and J genes are TRBV6-6 and TRBJ2-1; 12 bases fit TRBD2. The CDR3 runs to 16 residues. The ends lost 6 bases at V and 8 bases at J; junction bases unmatched: 11. The germline V gene encodes CDR1 MNHNY and CDR2 SVGAGI (reference sequence). Here the CDR3 reads CASSQTLAGGPYEQFF. In DNA, the CDR3 is TGTGCCAGCAGCCAGACTCTAGCGGGAGGGCCCTATGAGCAGTTCTTC.